This T cell receptor (beta chain) was obtained from a study of blood T cell repertoires in COVID-19. Study in general: From T cells, B-cell-depleted T cells, or PBMCs came the material, which was cDNA or gDNA.

Clones were sequenced by immunoSEQ multiplex PCR, and TCRdb holds only the in-frame ones, with some missing. Here the sample spans around 300,000 clones, 70% to 90% being singletons. CDR1 is SGHAT, CDR2 FQDESV, per germline (reference sequence). The CDR3 is 15 amino acids. Losses at the gene ends were 5 bases for V and 5 bases for J; bases not matched to a gene: 5. Input material: peripheral blood. The receptor's source is a woman aged 45-59 years with COVID-19, enrolled during active disease. This sequence joins TRBV11-1 and TRBJ2-1; 11 bases align to TRBD2. CDR3 loop: CASSMGLAENNEQFF. CDR3 sequence (DNA): TGTGCCAGCAGCATGGGACTAGCGGAGAACAATGAGCAGTTCTTC. The entire variable domain, with the rest obtained from reference TRBV11-1 and TRBJ2-1, is as follows: EAEVAQSPRYKITEKSQAVAFWCDPISGHATLYWYRQILGQGPELLVQFQDESVVDDSQLPKDRFSAERLKGVDSTLKIQPAELGDSAMYLCASSMGLAENNEQFFGPGTRLTVL.